These 11 T cell receptor beta chains were sequenced from one sample in a study of Graves' ophthalmopathy and Graves' hyperthyroidism. RNA transcripts were the source from which TCR beta CDR3 regions were amplified. RT-PCR was first run with HTBI primers, then multiplex PCR in a second round. TCRdb reprocessed the multiplex PCR reads with MiXCR, giving one entry per CDR3 protein. The repertoire holds 620,000 or so distinct CDR3 sequences, with 22% as singletons. Sample: peripheral blood. The receptor set was obtained from a woman under 30 with stable Graves' hyperthyroidism. Some clones in this sample may be carry-over from other donors' samples.

This clonotype was counted at least ten times. This rearrangement joins TRBV6-5 to TRBJ2-7, with D possibly TRBD2 on 5 matching bases. There are 12 residues in the CDR3. From germline, CDR1 is MNHEY and CDR2 SVGAGI. The germline V and J ends were trimmed by 8 bases and 5 bases, with 13 bases remaining between them. The CDR3 nucleotides read TGTGCCAGCGAGGGCCTAGGCCACGAGCAGTACTTC. Protein sequence: CASEGLGHEQYF.

This sequence joins TRBV11-1 and TRBJ2-3, with a tentative D call TRBD2 (5 bases). There are 16 residues in the CDR3. The V and J ends lost 1 base and 5 bases respectively, with 16 bases between them. The germline V gene has CDR1 SGHAT and CDR2 FQDESV (reference sequence). The CDR3 spells CASSLGQPGVRDTQYF. The CDR3 nucleotides read TGTGCCAGCAGCTTAGGCCAGCCCGGGGTGAGAGATACGCAGTATTTT.

This clonotype was picked up many times. The rearrangement joins TRBV18 to TRBJ2-7; 7 bases fit TRBD1. This CDR3 spans 15 amino acids. With V trimmed by 3 bases and J by 3 bases, 8 bases remained unmatched. Germline V gene data show CDR1 as KGHSH and CDR2 as LQKENI. The CDR3 loop is CASSPLRTGFYEQYF. The CDR3, as DNA: TGTGCCAGCTCACCCCTTCGGACAGGCTTCTACGAGCAGTACTTC.

This clonotype was counted many times. A clone one base away is much larger, so this may be a read error. The rearrangement uses TRBV6-2 or TRBV6-3 and TRBJ1-2; TRBD1 matches at 10 bases. Germline assignment: CDR1 MNHEY and CDR2 SVGEGT. The CDR3 sequence is 15 residues long. V trimming: 2 bases; J trimming: 1 base; junction bases outside the gene matches: 1. As DNA, the CDR3 is TGTGCCAGCAGTTACGGGACAGGGGTTAACTATGGCTACACCTTC. This translates into CASSYGTGVNYGYTF.

This clonotype was recorded many times. The chain recombines TRBV10-3 with TRBJ2-5; 8 nucleotides match TRBD2. Unmatched junction bases numbered 5, after V lost 6 bases and J lost 5 bases. There are 13 residues in the CDR3. The germline CDR1 and CDR2 sequences are ENHRY and SYGVKD. The CDR3 DNA reads TGTGCCATCAGCGGGGGGGCCGGGGAGACCCAGTACTTC. Translated, it gives CAISGGAGETQYF.

V usage is TRBV10-1 and J usage is TRBJ2-2; 9 nucleotides align to TRBD2. J was trimmed by 8 bases and V by 4 bases; bases with no gene match: 17. CDR1 and CDR2 from the germline V gene are WNHNN and SYGVQD (reference sequence). This CDR3 region has 18 residues. CDR3 protein: CASSVKKSPTSGSGELFF. The DNA for the CDR3 is TGCGCCAGCAGTGTCAAAAAGTCCCCGACTAGCGGTTCGGGGGAGCTGTTTTTT.

This clonotype was seen a handful of times. This could be a read error, since a much larger clone is one nucleotide away. The V call is TRBV12-3 or TRBV12-4, the J call TRBJ1-2; maybe TRBD1 (6 bases). The CDR3 runs 13 residues. The V end lost 11 bases, the J end lost 0 bases, and 13 bases lay between the germline ends. CDR3 protein: CAGSAGANYGYTF. The CDR3 DNA is TGTGCCGGCTCGGCAGGGGCTAACTATGGCTACACCTTC.

With respect to this clonotype: This may arise from a read error, as a much more abundant clone is one base away. The chain is built from TRBV6-1 and TRBJ1-1, with TRBD1 matching 8 bases. Germline V CDR1 and CDR2: MNHNS, SASEGT. The length of the CDR3 is 13 residues. The CDR3 region is CASGSRGPTEDFF. Here the CDR3 DNA reads TGTGCCAGCGGCTCCAGGGGGCCTACTGAAGATTTCTTT.

In this sample, this clonotype turned up many times. The rearrangement links TRBV6-2 or TRBV6-3 to TRBJ1-1; D is ambiguous. Germline-derived CDR1 and CDR2 are MNHEY and SVGEGT. This CDR3 has 14 amino acids. The V gene lost 6 bases and the J gene lost 4 bases, with 15 bases spanning the gap. The chain's CDR3 is CASRWTERATEAFF. The CDR3 DNA sequence: TGTGCCAGCAGATGGACGGAAAGAGCCACTGAAGCTTTCTTT.

This clonotype was picked up many times. The CDR3 loop is CASSPRLGLHYYEQYF. The CDR3 DNA follows: TGTGCCAGCAGCCCCCGCCTAGGGCTTCACTACTACGAGCAGTACTTC. The V and J genes are TRBV28 and TRBJ2-7; the D is unclear. This CDR3 contains 16 residues. The V end lost 6 bases, the J end lost 3 bases, and 21 bases lay between the germline ends. Per the germline V gene, CDR1 is MDHEN and CDR2 is SYDVKM.

This clonotype was counted only a few times. The rearrangement links TRBV2 to TRBJ1-6; 7 bases fit TRBD1. J lost 7 bases, V lost 8 bases, and 14 bases had no gene match. This CDR3 has 16 amino acids. Germline CDR1 reads SNHLY; CDR2 reads FYNNEI. The CDR3 protein is CASGKGAAILNSPLHF. Written as DNA, the CDR3 is TGTGCCAGCGGGAAGGGGGCGGCTATATTAAATTCACCCCTCCACTTT.